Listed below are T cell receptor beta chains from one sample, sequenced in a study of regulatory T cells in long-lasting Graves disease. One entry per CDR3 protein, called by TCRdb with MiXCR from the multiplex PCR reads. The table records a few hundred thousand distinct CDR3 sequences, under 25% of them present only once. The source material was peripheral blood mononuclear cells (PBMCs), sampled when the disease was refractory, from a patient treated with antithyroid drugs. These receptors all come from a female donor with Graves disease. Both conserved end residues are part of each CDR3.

CDR3 protein: CASSSNRITEAFF
V gene: TRBV28
J gene: TRBJ1-1

CDR3 protein: CASSTDRGGEQYF
V gene: TRBV7-9
J gene: TRBJ2-7

CDR3 protein: CASSLLASERYEQYF
V gene: TRBV28
J gene: TRBJ2-7

CDR3 protein: CASSQENFKSSGNTIYF
V gene: TRBV14
J gene: TRBJ1-3

CDR3 protein: CSAPRPGDLAETQYF
V gene: TRBV20-1
J gene: TRBJ2-5

CDR3 protein: CSARGLARYEQYF
V gene: TRBV20-1
J gene: TRBJ2-7

CDR3 protein: CAISGTGLNTEAFF
V gene: TRBV10-3
J gene: TRBJ1-1

CDR3 protein: CASSPGPGGGPRVYEQYF
V gene: TRBV7-2
J gene: TRBJ2-7

CDR3 protein: CSARAPGPFVPGELFF
V gene: TRBV20-1
J gene: TRBJ2-2

CDR3 protein: CASSPDRSPEAFF
V gene: TRBV12-3/TRBV12-4
J gene: TRBJ1-1

CDR3 protein: CASSLPTVSYEQYF
V gene: TRBV7-8
J gene: TRBJ2-7

CDR3 protein: CSADRGATRTRTYEQYF
V gene: TRBV20-1
J gene: TRBJ2-7

CDR3 protein: CASSSSNRHTGELFF
V gene: TRBV28
J gene: TRBJ2-2

CDR3 protein: CSAGTSYEQYF
V gene: TRBV20-1
J gene: TRBJ2-7

CDR3 protein: CAATPTSGGETQYF
V gene: TRBV10-3
J gene: TRBJ2-5

CDR3 protein: CASSFSQRGAGNEQFF
V gene: TRBV28
J gene: TRBJ2-1

CDR3 protein: CASRVRGGYGELFF
V gene: TRBV9
J gene: TRBJ2-2